This T cell receptor (beta chain) appears in the sequencing data of a study of identical twins. A single record per CDR3 protein comes from TCRdb applying MiXCR to the 5' RACE reads. The table has 1.5 million to 2 million distinct CDR3 sequences, about 32% seen once. This CDR3 is 11 amino acids long. V lost 3 bases and J 8 bases, leaving 5 bases between the germline ends. CDR1 is MDHEN and CDR2 is SYDVKM in the germline V gene. Study conclusions and caveats: Memory repertoires showed no such pattern, whereas abundant cord blood beta clonotypes carried fewer insertions.

The sample holds a few counts of this clonotype. The antigen remains undetermined. A much larger clone is a single base away; this may be a read error. This chain connects TRBV28 to TRBJ2-1; no firm D call. Input material: cord blood. The sequence derives from a newborn girl in good health. This chain's CDR3 is CASSFRHEQFF. CDR3 coding DNA: TGTGCCAGCAGTTTCCGTCATGAGCAGTTCTTC.